This TCR beta chain originates from a study of human T cells and chemical hapten exposure. V lost 5 bases, J lost 7 bases, and 3 bases stayed unmatched. The CDR3 totals 13 residues. The V gene's germline CDR1 is SGHTA and CDR2 FQGNSA. A single record per CDR3 protein comes from TCRdb applying MiXCR to the RACE reads. The sample holds tens of thousands of distinct CDR3 sequences; more than 8% are singletons and the top ten take about 3.1%. Time point denoted: patch test 1, 2 weeks after DPC sensitization. Treatment reported: therapeutic diphenylcyclopropenone sensitization with weekly scalp DPC. There are many counts of this clonotype.

The TCR comes from a woman aged 40 to 50 with alopecia areata. Some clones in this sample may be carry-over from other donors' samples. The chain joins TRBV7-2 to TRBJ1-4, with 8 bases lining up with TRBD1. Sequencing was performed on whole blood, taken in connection with sensitization to the hapten diphenylcyclopropenone (DPC). This chain's CDR3 is CASSRTGSEKLFF. The CDR3 DNA sequence: TGTGCCAGCAGCCGGACAGGGAGTGAAAAACTGTTTTTT.